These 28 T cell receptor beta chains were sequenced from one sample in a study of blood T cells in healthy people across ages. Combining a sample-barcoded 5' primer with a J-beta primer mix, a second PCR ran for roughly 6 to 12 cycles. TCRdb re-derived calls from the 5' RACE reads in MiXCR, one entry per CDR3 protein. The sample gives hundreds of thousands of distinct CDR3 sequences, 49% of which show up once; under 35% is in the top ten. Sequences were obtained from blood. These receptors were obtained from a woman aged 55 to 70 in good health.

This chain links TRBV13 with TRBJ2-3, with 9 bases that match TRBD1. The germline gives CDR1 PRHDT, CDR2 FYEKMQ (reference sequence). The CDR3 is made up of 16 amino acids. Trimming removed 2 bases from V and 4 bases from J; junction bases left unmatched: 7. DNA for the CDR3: TGTGCCAGCAGCTTACGACAACAGGGGGCAGCAGATACGCAGTATTTT. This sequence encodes CASSLRQQGAADTQYF.

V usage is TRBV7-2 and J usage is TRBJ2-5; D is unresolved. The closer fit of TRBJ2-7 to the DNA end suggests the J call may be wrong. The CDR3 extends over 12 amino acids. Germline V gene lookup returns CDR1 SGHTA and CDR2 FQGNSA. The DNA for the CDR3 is TGTGCCAGCAGCTCCCCCCGGAACGAGCAGTACTTC. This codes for CASSSPRNEQYF.

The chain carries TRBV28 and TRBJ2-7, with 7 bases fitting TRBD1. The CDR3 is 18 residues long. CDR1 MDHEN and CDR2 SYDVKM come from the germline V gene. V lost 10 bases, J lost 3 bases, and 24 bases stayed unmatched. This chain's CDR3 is CANLTPNRGDLLNYEQYF. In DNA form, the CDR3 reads TGTGCCAACCTCACCCCGAACAGGGGTGACTTATTGAACTACGAGCAGTACTTC.

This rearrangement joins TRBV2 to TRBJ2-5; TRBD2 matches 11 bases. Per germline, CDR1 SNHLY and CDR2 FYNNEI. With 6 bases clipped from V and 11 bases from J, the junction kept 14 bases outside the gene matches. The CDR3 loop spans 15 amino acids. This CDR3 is CASSEGLADNNEQYF. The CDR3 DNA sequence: TGTGCCAGCAGCGAGGGACTAGCGGATAACAATGAGCAGTACTTC.

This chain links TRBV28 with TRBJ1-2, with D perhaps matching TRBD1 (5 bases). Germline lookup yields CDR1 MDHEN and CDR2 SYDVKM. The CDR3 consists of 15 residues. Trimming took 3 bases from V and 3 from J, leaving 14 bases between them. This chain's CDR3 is CASSFGGGAYYGYTF. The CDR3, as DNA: TGTGCCAGCAGTTTCGGGGGAGGTGCCTACTATGGCTACACCTTC.

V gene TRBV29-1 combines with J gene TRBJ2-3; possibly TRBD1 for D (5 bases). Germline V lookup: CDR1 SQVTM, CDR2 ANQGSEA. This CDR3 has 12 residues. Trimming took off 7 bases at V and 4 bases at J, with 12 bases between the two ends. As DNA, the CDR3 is TGCAGCGCGGGCCAGGGCCCAGATACGCAGTATTTT. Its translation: CSAGQGPDTQYF.

CDR3 in amino acids: CSAPGSVGTQYF. DNA for the CDR3: TGCAGTGCTCCGGGGTCGGTGGGTACGCAGTATTTT. The rearrangement links TRBV20-1 to TRBJ2-3; maybe TRBD2 (5 bases). This CDR3 is built from 12 residues. V dropped 5 bases and J dropped 8 bases, with 14 bases sitting between them. The germline V gene encodes CDR1 DFQATT and CDR2 SNEGSKA (reference sequence).

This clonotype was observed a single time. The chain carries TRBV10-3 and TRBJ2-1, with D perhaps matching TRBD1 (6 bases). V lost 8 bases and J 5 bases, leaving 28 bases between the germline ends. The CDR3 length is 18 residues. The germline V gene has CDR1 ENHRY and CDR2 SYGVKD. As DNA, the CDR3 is TGTGCCATCGGGGGACACCCCAAGCGAGCCCTCATAAACAATGAGCAGTTCTTC. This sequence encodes CAIGGHPKRALINNEQFF.

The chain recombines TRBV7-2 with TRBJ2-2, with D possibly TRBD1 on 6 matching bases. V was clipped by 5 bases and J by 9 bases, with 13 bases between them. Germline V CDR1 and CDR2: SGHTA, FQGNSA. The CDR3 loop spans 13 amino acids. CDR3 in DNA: TGTGCCAGCAGCGTACACAGGGTCCGGGAGCTGTTTTTT. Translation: CASSVHRVRELFF.

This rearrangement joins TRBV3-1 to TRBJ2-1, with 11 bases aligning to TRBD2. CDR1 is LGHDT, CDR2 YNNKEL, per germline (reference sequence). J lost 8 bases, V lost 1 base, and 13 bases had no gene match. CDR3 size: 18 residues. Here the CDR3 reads CASSQARTLAGGEDEQFF. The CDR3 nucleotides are TGTGCCAGCAGCCAAGCTAGGACCCTAGCGGGAGGTGAGGATGAGCAGTTCTTC.

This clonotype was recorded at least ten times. CDR3 amino acids: CSVRNLNTEAFF. CDR3 nucleotides: TGCAGCGTGCGTAATTTGAACACTGAAGCTTTCTTT. This chain uses TRBV29-1 with TRBJ1-1, with D uncertain. Trimming left V 6 bases short and J 0 bases short, with 8 bases between. The CDR3 is 12 amino acids. Germline loops: CDR1 SQVTM, CDR2 ANQGSEA.

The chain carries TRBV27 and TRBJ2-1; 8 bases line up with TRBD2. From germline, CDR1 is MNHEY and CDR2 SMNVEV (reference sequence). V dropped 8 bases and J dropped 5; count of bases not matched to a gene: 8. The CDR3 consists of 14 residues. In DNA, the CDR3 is TGTGCCAGCTACAGCGGGAGTTTACACAATGAGCAGTTCTTC. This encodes CASYSGSLHNEQFF.

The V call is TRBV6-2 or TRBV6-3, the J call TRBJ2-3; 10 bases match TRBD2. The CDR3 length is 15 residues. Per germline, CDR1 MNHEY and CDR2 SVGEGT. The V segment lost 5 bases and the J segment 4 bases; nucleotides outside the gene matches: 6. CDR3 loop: CASSTLAGGADTQYF. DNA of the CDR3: TGTGCCAGCAGTACGTTAGCGGGAGGCGCAGATACGCAGTATTTT.

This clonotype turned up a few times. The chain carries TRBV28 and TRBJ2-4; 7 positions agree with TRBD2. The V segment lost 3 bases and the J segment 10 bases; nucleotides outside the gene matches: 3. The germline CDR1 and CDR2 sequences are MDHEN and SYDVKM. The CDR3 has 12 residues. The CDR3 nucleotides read TGTGCCAGCAGTTTGCCCGGGGGGATTCAGTACTTC. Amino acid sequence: CASSLPGGIQYF.

The CDR3 loop reads CASSIRDPSGANVLTF. The CDR3 DNA follows: TGTGCCAGCAGTATAAGGGATCCCTCTGGGGCCAACGTCCTGACTTTC. The chain links TRBV28 to TRBJ2-6; D remains unclear. This CDR3 contains 16 residues. In germline, CDR1 is MDHEN, CDR2 SYDVKM. Trimming shortened V by 5 bases and J by 0 bases, and 11 bases separated the two germline ends.

In DNA, the CDR3 is TGTGCCAGCAGCTTAGGAGGTCGGGGAAACTCATACGAGCAGTACTTC. Protein product: CASSLGGRGNSYEQYF. The chain uses TRBV11-1 and TRBJ2-7, with D perhaps matching TRBD2 (5 bases). The ends were cut back, 1 base at V and 4 bases at J, with 17 bases in the middle. Germline assignment: CDR1 SGHAT and CDR2 FQDESV (reference sequence). The CDR3 runs to 16 residues.

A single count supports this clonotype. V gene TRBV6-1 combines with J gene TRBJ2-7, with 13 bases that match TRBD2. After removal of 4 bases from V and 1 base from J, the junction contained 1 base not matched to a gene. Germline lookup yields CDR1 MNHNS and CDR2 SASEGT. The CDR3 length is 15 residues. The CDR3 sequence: CASSVGLAGSYEQYF. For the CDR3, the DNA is TGTGCCAGCAGTGTGGGACTAGCGGGATCCTACGAGCAGTACTTC.

CDR3 amino acids: CASSLEGTPYNEQFF. CDR3 sequence (DNA): TGCGCCAGCAGCTTGGAAGGGACACCATACAATGAGCAGTTCTTC. The chain employs TRBV5-1 and TRBJ2-1; D possibly corresponds to TRBD1 (6 bases). V dropped 0 bases and J dropped 4 bases, with 11 bases sitting between them. Per the germline V gene, CDR1 is SGHRS and CDR2 is YFSETQ. The CDR3 totals 15 residues.

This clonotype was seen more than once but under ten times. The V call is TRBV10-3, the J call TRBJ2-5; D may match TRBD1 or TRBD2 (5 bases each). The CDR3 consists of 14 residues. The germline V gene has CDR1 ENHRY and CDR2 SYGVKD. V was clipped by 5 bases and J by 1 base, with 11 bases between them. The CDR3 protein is CAISRDGRQETQYF. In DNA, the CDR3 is TGTGCCATCAGTCGGGACGGGCGCCAAGAGACCCAGTACTTC.

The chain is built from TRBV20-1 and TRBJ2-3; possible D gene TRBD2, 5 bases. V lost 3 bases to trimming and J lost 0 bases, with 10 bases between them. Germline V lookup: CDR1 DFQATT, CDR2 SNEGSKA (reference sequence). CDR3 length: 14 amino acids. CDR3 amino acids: CSASPRTSTDTQYF. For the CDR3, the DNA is TGCAGTGCTAGTCCGCGGACTAGCACAGATACGCAGTATTTT.

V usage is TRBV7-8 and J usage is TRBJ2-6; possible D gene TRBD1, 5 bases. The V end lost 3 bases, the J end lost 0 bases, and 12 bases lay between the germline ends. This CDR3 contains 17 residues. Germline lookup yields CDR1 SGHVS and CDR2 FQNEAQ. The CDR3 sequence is CASSFPGANSGANVLTF. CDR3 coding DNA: TGTGCCAGCAGCTTTCCTGGGGCCAACTCTGGGGCCAACGTCCTGACTTTC.

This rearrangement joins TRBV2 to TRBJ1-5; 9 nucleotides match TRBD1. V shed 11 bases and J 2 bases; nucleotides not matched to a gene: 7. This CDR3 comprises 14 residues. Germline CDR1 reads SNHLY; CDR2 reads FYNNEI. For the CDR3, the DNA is TGTGCCTCTTGCCGGGACAGGGGCAATCAGCCCCAGCATTTT. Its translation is CASCRDRGNQPQHF. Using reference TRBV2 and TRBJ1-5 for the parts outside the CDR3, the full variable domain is EPEVTQTPSHQVTQMGQEVILRCVPISNHLYFYWYRQILGQKVEFLVSFYNNEISEKSEIFDDQFSVERPDGSNFTLKIRSTKLEDSAMYFCASCRDRGNQPQHFGDGTRLSIL.

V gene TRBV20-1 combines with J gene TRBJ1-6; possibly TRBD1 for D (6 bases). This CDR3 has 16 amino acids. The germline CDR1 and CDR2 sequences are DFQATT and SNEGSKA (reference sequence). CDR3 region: CSSRVWDTPYNSPLHF. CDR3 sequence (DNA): TGCAGCTCTAGAGTCTGGGACACTCCCTATAATTCACCCCTCCACTTT.

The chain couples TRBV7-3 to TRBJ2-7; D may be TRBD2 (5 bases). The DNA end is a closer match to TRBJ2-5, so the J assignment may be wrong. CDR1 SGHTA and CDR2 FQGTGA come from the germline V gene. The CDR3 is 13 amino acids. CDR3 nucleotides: TGTGCCAGCAGCGCACCCGGGGAAGAGACCCAGTACTTC. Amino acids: CASSAPGEETQYF.

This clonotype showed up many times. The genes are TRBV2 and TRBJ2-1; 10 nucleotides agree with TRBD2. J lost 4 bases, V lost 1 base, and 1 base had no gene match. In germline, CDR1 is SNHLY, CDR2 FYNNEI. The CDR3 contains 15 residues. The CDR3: CASSEGLAGYNEQFF. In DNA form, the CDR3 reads TGTGCCAGCAGTGAAGGACTAGCGGGTTACAATGAGCAGTTCTTC.

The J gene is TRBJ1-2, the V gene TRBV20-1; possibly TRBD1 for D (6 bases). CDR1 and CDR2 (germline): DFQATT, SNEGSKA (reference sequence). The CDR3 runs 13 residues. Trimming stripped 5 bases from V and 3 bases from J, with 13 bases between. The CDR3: CSAYTGSHYGYTF. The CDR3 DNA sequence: TGCAGTGCTTACACAGGGAGCCACTATGGCTACACCTTC.

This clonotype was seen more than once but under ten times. In DNA, the CDR3 is TGTGCCAGCAGCTTACCCTCCTGGCGGTCTAGACGGGGTGAGACCCAGTACTTC. Its protein product is CASSLPSWRSRRGETQYF. The chain recombines TRBV7-8 with TRBJ2-5; D perhaps matches TRBD2 (5 bases). The CDR3 contains 18 residues. Germline loops: CDR1 SGHVS, CDR2 FQNEAQ. V lost 2 bases, J lost 5 bases, and 24 bases lay in between.

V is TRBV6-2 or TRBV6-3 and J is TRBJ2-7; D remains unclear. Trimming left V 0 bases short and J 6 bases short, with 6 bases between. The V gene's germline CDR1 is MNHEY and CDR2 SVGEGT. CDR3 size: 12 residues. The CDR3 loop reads CASSYSLREQYF. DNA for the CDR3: TGTGCCAGCAGTTACTCTCTCCGCGAGCAGTACTTC.